A single T cell receptor (beta chain) is shown here with its context. This sample is part of a study of shared clonotypes between healthy human individuals. Measured with immunoSEQ multiplex PCR; TCRdb has only the in-frame clones, and not every one. The sample has 1.5 million to 2.5 million clones, around 96% seen once; the top ten hold more than 0.9%. CD45RO-negative, CCR7-selected cells formed the naive CD8 fraction, which excluded terminally differentiated effector memory CD45RA+ cells. The origin of this receptor is a man younger than 30 in good health. Sequencing was performed on naive CD8+ T cells sorted from blood.

The CDR3 region is CSVRIQGLTNTGELFF. CDR3 sequence (DNA): TGCAGCGTGAGGATACAGGGGCTCACTAACACCGGGGAGCTGTTTTTT. This rearrangement joins TRBV29-1 to TRBJ2-2; 7 positions match TRBD1. Germline CDR1 SQVTM, CDR2 ANQGSEA. V lost 6 bases and J lost 2; bases outside the gene matches: 12. The CDR3 consists of 16 residues.